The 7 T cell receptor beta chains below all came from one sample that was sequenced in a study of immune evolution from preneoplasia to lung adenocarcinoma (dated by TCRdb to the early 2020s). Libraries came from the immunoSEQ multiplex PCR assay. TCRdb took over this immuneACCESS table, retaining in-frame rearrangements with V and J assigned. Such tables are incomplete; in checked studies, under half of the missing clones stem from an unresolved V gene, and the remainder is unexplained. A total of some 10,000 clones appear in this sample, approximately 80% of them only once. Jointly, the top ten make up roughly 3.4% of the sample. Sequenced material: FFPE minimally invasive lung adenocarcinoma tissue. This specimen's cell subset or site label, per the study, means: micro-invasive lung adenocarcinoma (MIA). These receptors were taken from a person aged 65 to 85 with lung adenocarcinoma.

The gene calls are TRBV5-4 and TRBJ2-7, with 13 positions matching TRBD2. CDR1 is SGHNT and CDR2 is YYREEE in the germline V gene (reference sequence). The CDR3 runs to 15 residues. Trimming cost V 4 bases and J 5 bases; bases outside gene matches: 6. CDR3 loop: CASSPGLAGRNEQYF. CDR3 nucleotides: TGTGCCAGCAGCCCGGGACTAGCGGGACGAAACGAGCAGTACTTC. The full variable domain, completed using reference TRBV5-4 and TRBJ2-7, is ETGVTQSPTHLIKTRGQQVTLRCSSQSGHNTVSWYQQALGQGPQFIFQYYREEENGRGNFPPRFSGLQFPNYSSELNVNALELDDSALYLCASSPGLAGRNEQYFGPGTRLTVT.

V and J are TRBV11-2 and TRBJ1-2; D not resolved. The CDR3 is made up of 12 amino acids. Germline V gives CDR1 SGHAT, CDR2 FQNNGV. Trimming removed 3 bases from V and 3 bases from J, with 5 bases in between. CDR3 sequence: CASSFTDYGYTF. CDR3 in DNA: TGTGCCAGCAGCTTTACAGACTATGGCTACACCTTC.

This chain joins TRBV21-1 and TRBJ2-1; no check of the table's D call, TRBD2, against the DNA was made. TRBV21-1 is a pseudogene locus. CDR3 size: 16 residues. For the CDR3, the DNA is TGTGCCAGCAGCACCCCGGACGGTGGGAGGGTGGATGAGCAGTTCTTC. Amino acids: CASSTPDGGRVDEQFF.

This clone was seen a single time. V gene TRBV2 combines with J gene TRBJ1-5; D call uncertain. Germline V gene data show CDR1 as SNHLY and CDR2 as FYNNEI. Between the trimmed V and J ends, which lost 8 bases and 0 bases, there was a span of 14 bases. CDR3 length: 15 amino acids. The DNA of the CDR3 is TGTGCCAGCGAGGGAGTCGGGTATAGCAATCAGCCCCAGCATTTT. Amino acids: CASEGVGYSNQPQHF.

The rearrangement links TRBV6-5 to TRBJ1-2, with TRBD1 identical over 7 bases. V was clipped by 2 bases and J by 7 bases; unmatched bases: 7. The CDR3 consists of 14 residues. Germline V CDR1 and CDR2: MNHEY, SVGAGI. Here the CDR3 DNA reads TGTGCCAGCAGTTACGACAACAGGGGAGCTGGCTACACCTTC. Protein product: CASSYDNRGAGYTF.

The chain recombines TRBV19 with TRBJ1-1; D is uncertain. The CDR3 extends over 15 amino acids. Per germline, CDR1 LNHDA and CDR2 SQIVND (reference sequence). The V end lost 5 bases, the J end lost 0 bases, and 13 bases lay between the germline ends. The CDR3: CASSYPSGVNTEAFF. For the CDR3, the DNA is TGTGCCAGTAGTTATCCGAGTGGGGTGAACACTGAAGCTTTCTTT. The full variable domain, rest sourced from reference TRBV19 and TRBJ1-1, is DGGITQSPKYLFRKEGQNVTLSCEQNLNHDAMYWYRQDPGQGLRLIYYSQIVNDFQKGDIAEGYSVSREKKESFPLTVTSAQKNPTAFYLCASSYPSGVNTEAFFGQGTRLTVV.

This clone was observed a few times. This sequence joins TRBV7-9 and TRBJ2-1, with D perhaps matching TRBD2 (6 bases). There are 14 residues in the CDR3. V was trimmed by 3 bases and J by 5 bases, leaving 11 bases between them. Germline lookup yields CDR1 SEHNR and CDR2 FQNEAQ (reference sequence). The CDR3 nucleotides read TGTGCCAGCAGCTTTGGGTGGGGGGACAATGAGCAGTTCTTC. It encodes CASSFGWGDNEQFF.